These 19 T cell receptor beta chains were all obtained from the same sample, sequenced in a study of T cell responses to AZD1222 COVID-19 vaccine. TCRdb's table, derived via immunoSEQ multiplex PCR, lists solely in-frame clones and lacks some. The sample records tens of thousands of clones, around 90% being singletons. Material: peripheral blood, obtained on day 0 of AZD1222 vaccination. The receptors stem from an adult in good health.

The chain recombines TRBV5-1 with TRBJ1-1; tentative D call: TRBD1 (6 bases). Per germline, CDR1 SGHRS and CDR2 YFSETQ. The CDR3 is made up of 15 amino acids. Trimming removed 3 bases at V and 4 bases at J, with 16 bases between. In DNA, the CDR3 is TGCGCCAGCAGCTCTGGCGGGGGGCTAGTCACTGAAGCTTTCTTT. Protein sequence: CASSSGGGLVTEAFF.

The chain combines TRBV6-5 with TRBJ2-7, with 8 bases matching TRBD1. This CDR3 contains 15 residues. The trim removed 6 bases at V and 5 bases at J, leaving 12 bases unmatched. Germline V lookup: CDR1 MNHEY, CDR2 SVGAGI. The CDR3 sequence: CASRAGAGGLNEQYF. The CDR3 region has the DNA TGTGCCAGCAGGGCTGGGGCAGGGGGCTTGAACGAGCAGTACTTC.

The CDR3 loop is CATSSAGGSTEAFF. Here the CDR3 DNA reads TGTGCCACCAGCAGTGCAGGGGGGAGCACTGAAGCTTTCTTT. V is TRBV15 and J is TRBJ1-1; TRBD1 matches at 7 bases. J was trimmed by 4 bases and V by 3 bases; bases with no gene match: 5. This CDR3 comprises 14 residues. Germline loops: CDR1 LNHNV, CDR2 YYDKDF (reference sequence).

The chain joins TRBV7-3 to TRBJ2-1; 8 bases are a match to TRBD2. Unmatched junction bases numbered 6, after V lost 5 bases and J lost 0 bases. CDR1 and CDR2 from the germline V gene are SGHTA and FQGTGA. CDR3 length: 16 residues. CDR3 region: CASSIIAGSSYNEQFF. The DNA of the CDR3 is TGTGCCAGCAGCATTATAGCGGGGTCCTCCTACAATGAGCAGTTCTTC.

This clone showed up just a few times. V is TRBV6-2 or TRBV6-3 and J is TRBJ2-3; 12 nucleotides match TRBD2. Trimming removed 0 bases from V and 2 bases from J; junction bases left unmatched: 6. This CDR3 has 18 amino acids. Germline V lookup: CDR1 MNHEY, CDR2 SVGEGT. CDR3 in amino acids: CASSYSPLAGGNTDTQYF. The CDR3 bases are TGTGCCAGCAGTTACTCCCCCCTAGCGGGAGGGAACACAGATACGCAGTATTTT.

Here the CDR3 reads CASTPFGNNYGYTF. In DNA, the CDR3 is TGTGCCAGCACCCCTTTTGGGAATAACTATGGCTACACCTTC. This chain uses TRBV12-1 with TRBJ1-2. TRBV12-1 is a known pseudogene. The CDR3 is made up of 14 amino acids.

The chain recombines TRBV5-4 with TRBJ2-1; D might be TRBD2 (6 bases). From germline, CDR1 is SGHNT and CDR2 YYREEE (reference sequence). The V end was cut by 4 bases, the J end by 6 bases, with 11 bases between. This CDR3 spans 13 amino acids. The CDR3 reads CASSGGLVNEQFF. In DNA, the CDR3 is TGTGCCAGCAGCGGGGGACTTGTCAATGAGCAGTTCTTC. Full variable domain (remainder filled in from reference TRBV5-4 and TRBJ2-1): ETGVTQSPTHLIKTRGQQVTLRCSSQSGHNTVSWYQQALGQGPQFIFQYYREEENGRGNFPPRFSGLQFPNYSSELNVNALELDDSALYLCASSGGLVNEQFFGPGTRLTVL.

The V and J genes are TRBV7-2 and TRBJ1-1; D not resolved. Germline V gene lookup returns CDR1 SGHTA and CDR2 FQGNSA. V dropped 1 base and J dropped 8 bases, with 8 bases sitting between them. The length of the CDR3 is 12 residues. The CDR3 reads CASSLGPKEAFF. The CDR3 DNA sequence: TGTGCCAGCAGCTTAGGCCCGAAAGAAGCTTTCTTT.

V is TRBV18 and J is TRBJ2-7, with D unclear. The V and J ends lost 5 bases and 3 bases respectively, with 17 bases between them. The germline gives CDR1 KGHSH, CDR2 LQKENI. This CDR3 spans 15 amino acids. The CDR3 nucleotides read TGTGCCAGCTCATCCGACTCCCGTCTATTCTACGAGCAGTACTTC. Protein sequence: CASSSDSRLFYEQYF.

This chain joins TRBV28 and TRBJ1-1, with 7 bases identical to TRBD1. Trimming took 1 base from V and 9 from J; bases not matched to a gene: 8. There are 14 residues in the CDR3. Germline-derived CDR1 and CDR2 are MDHEN and SYDVKM. Written as DNA, the CDR3 is TGTGCCAGCAGTTTATCCGGTTTAAGGGGGCAAGCTTTCTTT. As protein: CASSLSGLRGQAFF.

The J gene is TRBJ2-1, the V gene TRBV3-1 (or the pseudogene TRBV3-2), with 9 bases identical to TRBD2. J lost 10 bases, V lost 3 bases, and 10 bases had no gene match. The CDR3 covers 15 residues. CDR1 and CDR2 from the germline V gene are LGHDT and YNNKEL (reference sequence). For the CDR3, the DNA is TGTGCCAGCAGCCACGGGACTAGCCGCGCCGGCGAGCAGTTCTTC. It translates to CASSHGTSRAGEQFF.

This chain links TRBV11-2 with TRBJ1-1; D is undetermined. Per germline, CDR1 SGHAT and CDR2 FQNNGV. Trimming took 2 bases from V and 4 from J, leaving 11 bases between them. The CDR3 loop spans 14 amino acids. CDR3 coding DNA: TGTGCCAGCAGCTTATCAGGACGGACCACTGAAGCTTTCTTT. Its translation: CASSLSGRTTEAFF.

The chain carries TRBV7-9 and TRBJ2-1; TRBD1 matches 10 bases. V lost 5 bases, J lost 6 bases, and 7 bases stayed unmatched. Germline V gene lookup returns CDR1 SEHNR and CDR2 FQNEAQ (reference sequence). This CDR3 is 15 amino acids long. The CDR3: CASSPRDRGLNEQFF. The CDR3 nucleotides are TGTGCCAGCAGCCCCCGGGACAGGGGACTCAATGAGCAGTTCTTC. The variable domain in full, completed from reference TRBV7-9 and TRBJ2-1, reads DTGVSQNPRHKITKRGQNVTFRCDPISEHNRLYWYRQTLGQGPEFLTYFQNEAQLEKSRLLSDRFSAERPKGSFSTLEIQRTEQGDSAMYLCASSPRDRGLNEQFFGPGTRLTVL.

This chain joins TRBV5-1 and TRBJ1-6; D is undetermined. The CDR3 length is 16 residues. Trimming pared 3 bases from V and 0 bases from J, leaving 10 bases between. Germline V CDR1 and CDR2: SGHRS, YFSETQ. In nucleotides, the CDR3 is TGCGCCAGCAGCTCAACAGAGAGCTCCTATAATTCACCCCTCCACTTT. The encoded protein is CASSSTESSYNSPLHF.

The chain employs TRBV27 and TRBJ2-1, with TRBD2 matching 12 bases. The CDR3 is made up of 15 amino acids. The V and J ends lost 5 bases and 6 bases, in that order; junction bases with no gene match: 5. Germline CDR1 MNHEY, CDR2 SMNVEV (reference sequence). CDR3 sequence (DNA): TGTGCCAGCAGTCTCCTAGCGGGAGGGCGCAATGAGCAGTTCTTC. Its translation: CASSLLAGGRNEQFF.

The J gene is TRBJ2-7, the V gene TRBV13; possibly TRBD2 for D (5 bases). The CDR3 length is 15 residues. The germline V and J ends were trimmed by 1 base and 5 bases, with 15 bases remaining between them. Per germline, CDR1 PRHDT and CDR2 FYEKMQ (reference sequence). The DNA of the CDR3 is TGTGCCAGCAGCTTAGCTGCACTAGTGCGGCACGAGCAGTACTTC. Translation gives CASSLAALVRHEQYF.

The CDR3 bases are TGTGCCAGCTCACCAGTGAACGGACGAACTAATGAAAAACTGTTTTTT. Translation: CASSPVNGRTNEKLFF. The chain has TRBV18 and TRBJ1-4; D uncertain. Trimming took 2 bases from V and 1 from J, leaving 11 bases between them. Germline assignment: CDR1 KGHSH and CDR2 LQKENI. The CDR3 covers 16 residues.

This chain links TRBV4-3 with TRBJ1-5; D might be TRBD1 (6 bases). Germline V CDR1 and CDR2: LGHNA, YSLEER. V was trimmed by 0 bases and J by 8 bases, leaving 11 bases between them. CDR3 length: 14 amino acids. The CDR3 sequence is CASSQETGSKPQHF. The DNA for the CDR3 is TGCGCCAGCAGCCAAGAGACAGGTTCGAAGCCCCAGCATTTT.

The chain combines TRBV29-1 with TRBJ2-5; TRBD2 aligns across 7 bases. Germline CDR1 SQVTM, CDR2 ANQGSEA. With 6 bases clipped from V and 5 bases from J, the junction kept 12 bases outside the gene matches. CDR3 length: 14 residues. The CDR3 DNA reads TGCAGCGTGGGGGAGGGCCTACCGGGGGAGACCCAGTACTTC. It codes for CSVGEGLPGETQYF.